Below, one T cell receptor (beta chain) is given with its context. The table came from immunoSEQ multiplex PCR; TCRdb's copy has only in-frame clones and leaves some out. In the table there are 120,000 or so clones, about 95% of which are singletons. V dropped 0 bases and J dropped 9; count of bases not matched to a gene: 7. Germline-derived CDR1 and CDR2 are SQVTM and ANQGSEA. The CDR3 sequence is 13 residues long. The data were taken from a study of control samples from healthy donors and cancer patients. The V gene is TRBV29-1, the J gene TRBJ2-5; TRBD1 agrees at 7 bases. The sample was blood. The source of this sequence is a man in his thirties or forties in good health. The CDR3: CSVEDPARGPQYF. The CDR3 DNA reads TGCAGCGTTGAAGACCCAGCTAGGGGGCCCCAGTACTTC.